This TCR beta chain is from a study of cytomegalovirus exposure and HLA in healthy donors (dated by TCRdb to the late 2010s). Background on the whole study: In an earlier analysis of approximately 500 of the donors, 276 Gb of sequence data and approximately 120 million unique TCR beta sequences from about 180 million T cells were reported. An early release that covered about 640 HLA-typed donors contained around 300 gigabases of sequencing data and tens of millions of unique TCR sequences. Of the roughly 400 genotyped donors, about 80% fell in the genetic ancestry cluster associated with self-reported Caucasian donors. The study aimed to test whether signatures of past pathogen exposure could be identified by cataloging public T cell receptors. The study profiled the T cell repertoires of hundreds of subjects by immunosequencing and related them to cytomegalovirus serostatus. Besides the first cohort of 666 subjects, a separate validation cohort made up of over 100 different subjects was used. The study combined high-throughput TCR immunosequencing, statistical association of individual TCRs with disease status, and machine learning to predict cytomegalovirus infection status. In a later analysis, previously published TCR beta repertoires from 550 to 700 donors were re-analyzed and high-resolution HLA genotyping was added so that TCR occurrence patterns could be studied. The later analysis used no new phenotypic data to find candidate immune exposures, relying instead on TCR beta sequences and their occurrence across donors. An earlier analysis of some 500 of the donors used high-throughput TCR beta sequencing to judge whether each TCR beta V gene segment behaved as functional or pseudogenic. Donor age, sex, ethnicity and CMV serostatus were compiled together with the repertoire data. In a later genetic analysis, genome-wide SNP genotypes for about three fifths of the roughly 670 donors were used, and that subset was treated as a discovery cohort. Every discovery cohort repertoire had been produced on one sequencing platform. Both class I and class II loci were covered by HLA typing, at four-digit resolution. Typing coverage varied by locus: roughly 629-630 donors for A, B, C, DRB1 and DQB1; some 520 for DQA1; about 600 for DPA1; around 490 for DPB1. A handful of DR-DQ haplotypes were handled as single units for association and clustering because linkage in the cohort was strong. Across 300 to 500 genotyped donors of the cohort, an average of about 250,000 unique TCR beta nucleotide sequences per donor were sequenced, and around 19% of those sequences were non-productive.

Beyond this particular receptor, the publication reports: Sequencing depth was assumed to be roughly uniform across donors in the presence/absence analyses, though that assumption may not hold. In an earlier analysis of a few hundred of the donors, most TCR beta V segments were observed in productive rearrangements about 90% or about 30% of the time, broadly matching IMGT annotations. Compared with equally common non-associated chains, HLA-associated TCR beta chains in a later analysis were more clonally expanded and had lower generation probabilities. Across donors, most TCR sequences were observed very rarely, whereas some public TCRs were present in many individuals. A later analysis reported that several top co-occurrence clusters appeared linked to parvovirus B19, influenza, CMV and Epstein-Barr virus. A cluster of highly shared sequence variants was judged likely to represent a technical artifact of the sequencing pipeline. The study gave a list of more than 150 TCR beta chains associated with cytomegalovirus. Cytomegalovirus status was reported to be diagnosed by the classifier with high specificity and sensitivity in both the original and validation cohorts. According to a later analysis, TCR association rates differed among HLA loci, with DRB1 alleles showing the most associated TCRs and HLA-C alleles showing the fewest. For the cohort, immune exposure information was limited to CMV serostatus. Approximately 16 rarely observed V segments, including chromosome 9 orphons, were excluded from the earlier analysis of several hundred of the donors because counts were too low. Assigning TCR associations to individual alleles was difficult when HLA alleles, especially DR and DQ, strongly co-occurred. Correlated functional status among segregating V segments might reflect linkage disequilibrium, but an unknown experimental factor could not be ruled out. Because some donors lacked HLA typing at each locus, the association tests relied only on the typed subset. Specific HLA alleles were associated with 15,000 to 20,000 TCR beta sequences at a false discovery rate of 0.05 in a later analysis. Some IMGT-functional V segments, including TRBV6-2 and TRBV6-3, could not be distinguished by the 87-base-pair reads and were therefore excluded. A further reported finding was that TCR beta sequences accurately predicted the HLA-A and HLA-B alleles for most subjects in the first cohort. Most CMV-associated TCR beta chains appeared to be HLA-restricted in a later analysis, and the HLA associations seemed to be driven largely by CMV exposure. In a later genetic analysis, fewer N-insertions in productive TCRs were reported among donors in an Asian-associated ancestry cluster than the approximately 710-donor mean. The cohort was sequenced for TCR beta chains only, and without alpha or paired-chain data the features that could be detected were limited. The authors suggested that the approach could potentially be extended to other disease states and immunological phenotypes. Three of the identified cytomegalovirus-associated TCR beta chains were confirmed in vitro to be specific for cytomegalovirus antigens. An association between a missense DCLRE1C variant and V-gene and J-gene trimming of TCR beta chains was found in a later genetic analysis and replicated in an independent cohort.

Concerning this clone itself: Its specific antigen is unknown. Base qualities were left out, and no much larger clone turns up one base away.

The CDR3 contains 15 residues, cysteine and phenylalanine counted. The CDR3 DNA has 45 bases and is translated from base 1. The germline V gene sets CDR1 to SGHTA and CDR2 to FQGNSA. Compared with germline, V lacks 3 bases and J lacks 6 bases; bases without a gene match: 8. The library came from the immunoSEQ multiplex PCR assay. For the multiplex PCR, a mixture combining 60 forward primers for TCR Vbeta segments and 13 reverse primers for TCR Jbeta segments was used. A multiplex PCR assay on genomic DNA amplified the CDR3 region of rearranged TCR beta genes. The Illumina HiSeq System was used to sequence the amplified TCR beta libraries as 87-base-pair reads. Per the authors' processing: Across the 670 or so repertoires, a later analysis counted approximately 83 million unique TCR beta chains, about 10 million of which were shared by at least two donors. To remove PCR and sequencing errors, raw reads were error-corrected and collapsed into unique sequences using a nearest-neighbor algorithm that merged closely related sequences. V, D and J gene segments were assigned by aligning CDR3 sequences to IMGT reference sequences. Each retained sequence needed at least a six-nucleotide match to both a V gene segment and a J gene segment. Rearrangements were classified as productive when the CDR3 lacked stop codons and remained in frame with V and J, and all other rearrangements were classified as non-productive. CDR3 was defined according to IMGT convention as the region running from the second conserved V-encoded cysteine to the conserved J-encoded phenylalanine. In an earlier analysis of around 570 of the donors, sequences lacking an unambiguous match to a single V gene segment were excluded. In an earlier analysis of roughly 600 of the donors, a V segment was called functional when productive rearrangements were above 56.7%, and segregating when the standard deviation between donors exceeded 5%. To diagnose cytomegalovirus status from the catalog of TCR beta chain sequences, a statistical classification framework was built. V and J gene assignment, in a later analysis, came from comparing TCR nucleotide sequences with IMGT/GENE-DB human TR gene sequences. Using the TCRdist pipeline, a later analysis assigned CDR3 sequences along with most-parsimonious VDJ recombination scenarios. A later analysis defined each TCR beta chain by its CDR3 amino acid sequence plus V-gene family, and excluded reads lacking a unique V-gene family. To address suspected cross-contamination and a sequencing artifact, a later analysis removed 592 highly shared, low-generation-probability nucleotide sequences. In a later analysis, a clonal expansion index was calculated for each public chain from normalized within-repertoire ranks of inferred template counts. A later analysis computed generation probabilities with a VDJ recombination model fitted to out-of-frame rearrangements, and checked the results against IGoR. Hypergeometric tests were used in a later analysis to score TCR-TCR, TCR-HLA and TCR-CMV co-occurrence, with a repertoire-size bias correction applied to the TCR pairs. False discovery rates were estimated in a later analysis by permuting HLA or CMV assignments 20 times. A later analysis grouped co-occurring TCRs with DBSCAN, adding TCRdist sequence similarity when clustering within HLA-allele-positive subsets. For co-occurrence clustering, repertoires with fewer than 30,000 or more than 120,000 public chains were excluded, along with five or six repertoires with anomalous nucleotide sharing. TCRdb limited this immuneACCESS table to in-frame rearrangements with V and J called. A share of clones is missing; checked studies link under half to unresolved V genes, and the rest is unexplained. The V and J calls and the clone size are those of that table, but D and trimming were determined from the DNA. The sample table records 100,000 to 150,000 clones; almost 85% of these occur just once. Approximately 3% of the sample comes from the top ten.

The cohort comprised some 680 healthy bone marrow donors. Cohort members were all nominally healthy when sampled, although unrecorded immune exposures were likely present. The donor was CMV seronegative and belonged to the group of 350 to 400 seronegative cohort members. A peripheral blood sample was provided by each donor, and peripheral blood mononuclear cells were used for TCR beta sequencing. Genomic DNA extraction from the blood cell samples was performed with the Qiagen DNeasy Blood Extraction Kit. This sequence uses TRBV7-2 and TRBJ1-1; the central 9 bases match TRBD1. The receptor's source is a boy aged 2 to 10 in good health and CMV-seronegative. Sequenced material: PBMCs. The CDR3 reads as follows: CASSLRGTGLPEAFF. The nucleotides read TGTGCCAGCAGCTTGCGCGGGACAGGGCTACCTGAAGCTTTCTTT.